This T cell receptor beta chain stems from a study of neurological immune-mediated disorders (dated by TCRdb to between 2018 and 2021). Regarding the study in general: The study compared peripheral blood TCR-beta repertoires of HTLV-I-associated myelopathy (HAM/TSP) patients, multiple sclerosis patients and healthy controls using UMI-based sequencing. Longitudinal samples, technical triplicates and paired sorted CD4+ and CD8+ T-cell subsets, alongside PBMC samples, were included among the approximately 99 TCR-beta libraries. Longitudinal HAM/TSP and healthy donors were sampled at 3 time-points each (about 3-45 month intervals). The cohort comprised about 68 subjects: some 14 HAM/TSP patients, around 34 multiple sclerosis patients and 20 or so healthy controls.

The sample's time point, from its label and the paper: longitudinal time-point 2. For the unsorted PBMC libraries, 2 million PBMCs were stored in RNAlater at -80 degrees C until RNA extraction and were used to generate the libraries. Peripheral blood was subjected to Ficoll-Hypaque density gradient centrifugation to isolate PBMCs, which were then cryopreserved in liquid nitrogen. The full study reports these points: TCR clonal expansion was greatest in HAM/TSP patients and smallest in MS patients, who ranked below even healthy controls. No identical CDR3 amino acid sequences were shared among expanded clones across subjects, suggesting private TCR-beta repertoires in all groups.

To synthesize cDNA, template-switch 5'RACE was performed with a primer carrying a 10-nucleotide random unique molecular identifier so that each TCR transcript was tagged. Every sequencing run yielded over 200 million TCR-beta sequences covering 15-18 subjects. The RNeasy kit was used for extraction of total RNA. Using the KAPA Real-time Library Amplification kit, TCR-beta VDJ regions were amplified with primers for the TCR constant region and the 5'RACE anchor. A first PCR added sample indexes and Illumina adaptors, and a second PCR then raised library yield. The roughly 650 bp TCR product was size-selected on a 2% E-gel SizeSelection system after Ampure bead purification. Before pooling, library quality was assessed on a Bioanalyzer, concentration was determined with Qubit, and library quantification was performed with the Kapa Library Quantification kit. An Illumina HiSeq 2500 sequenced the libraries paired-end 2 x 150 bp. To increase sequence diversity, about 25-31% phiX was spiked into each library pool. The paper's processing steps were these. Quality-filtered reads were processed with the UMI-based MiGEC pipeline, which removed over 85% of raw TCR sequences during error correction. IMGT germline references were used for aligning VDJ genes, and each clonotype was defined as a unique CDR3 amino acid sequence together with its V-J genes. Clonal expansion, Shannon diversity, and CDR3 relatedness (CalcPairwiseDistances, ClusterSamples) were evaluated with VDJtools, and phylogenetic trees were built with CLCbio workbench. Using coefficient-of-variation modelling across technical triplicates, the study counted a clone as expanded if it had at least 8 unique UMIs. TCRdb took the public reads, trimmed them with fastp at Q25, ran MiXCR for clone calling and kept in-frame beta chains. Each entry is one CDR3 protein sequence, shown with its most common DNA and genes. The authors' filters were not applied to this entry. The table for this sample lists under 100,000 distinct CDR3 sequences; 13% of them were counted only once. The leading ten clones occupy just under 5% of the sample.

This clonotype has a count of ten or more. The antigen it binds to is not known. Base qualities are not at hand, and no much larger clone is one base apart. V lost 0 bases and J lost 5 bases; the stretch between them is 14 bases long. The CDR3 spans 14 residues, from the cysteine through the phenylalanine. Only the CDR3 portion is preserved as DNA: 42 bases, with reading frame beginning at the first base. The germline V gene encodes CDR1 DFQATT and CDR2 SNEGSKA (reference sequence). The V gene is TRBV20-1 and the J gene is TRBJ2-7; tentative D gene TRBD1, with 5 bases matching. This clonotype originated in a female donor with HTLV-1-associated myelopathy (HAM/TSP). Sequenced material: PBMCs. The DNA reads TGCAGTGCTAGAGATCGGGTTACAGGCCACGAGCAGTACTTC. Its amino acids are CSARDRVTGHEQYF.